This T cell receptor (beta chain) emerged from a study of cytomegalovirus exposure and HLA in healthy donors. General study points: Analysis performed later found about 18,000 TCR beta sequences associated with HLA alleles at 0.05 false discovery rate.

CDR1 is LNHDA, CDR2 SQIVND, per germline (reference sequence). The CDR3 loop spans 12 amino acids. Trimming cost V 5 bases and J 4 bases, with 6 bases left between them. This clone occurred a few times. Its antigen is undetermined. The PCR ran on 60 Vbeta and 13 Jbeta primers. TCRdb's copy holds only in-frame clones and misses some; the assay was immunoSEQ multiplex PCR. The repertoire consists of some 110,000 clones, with 80% to 85% occurring once and the leading ten covering 0.9% to 1.2%. This TCR came from a woman aged 30 to 39 in good health and CMV-seronegative. The rearrangement uses TRBV19 and TRBJ1-5; D ambiguous. Sequencing was performed on PBMCs. CDR3 in amino acids: CASSPYNQPQHF. DNA of the CDR3: TGTGCCAGTAGTCCCTATAATCAGCCCCAGCATTTT.